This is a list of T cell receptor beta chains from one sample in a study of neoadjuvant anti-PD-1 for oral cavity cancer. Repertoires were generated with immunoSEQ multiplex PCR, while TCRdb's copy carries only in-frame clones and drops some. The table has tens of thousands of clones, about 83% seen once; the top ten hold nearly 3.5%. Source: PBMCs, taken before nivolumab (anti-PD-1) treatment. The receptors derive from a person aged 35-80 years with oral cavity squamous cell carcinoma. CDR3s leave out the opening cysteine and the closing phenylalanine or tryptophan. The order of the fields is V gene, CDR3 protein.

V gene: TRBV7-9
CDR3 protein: ASSLGHGTLQY

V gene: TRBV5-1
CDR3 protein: ASSFEGTDTQY

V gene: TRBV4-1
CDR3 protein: ASSQEAGGGQPQH

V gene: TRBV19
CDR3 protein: ARPDRDDAWDEKLF

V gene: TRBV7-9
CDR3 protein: ASSYTGLSSYEQY

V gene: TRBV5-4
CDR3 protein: ASSRETEYGYT

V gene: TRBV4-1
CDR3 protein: ASSRGINEKLF

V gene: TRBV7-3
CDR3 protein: ASSSWRDRVYEQY

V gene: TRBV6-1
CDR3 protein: ASTDYSGFGTDTQY

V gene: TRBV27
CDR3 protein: ASSPGQGAWEKLF

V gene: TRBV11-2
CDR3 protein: ASSSLRERRRINYGYT

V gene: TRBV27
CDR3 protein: ASSPSAGGLTTNYGYT

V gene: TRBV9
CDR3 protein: ASTPSGAALNYGYT

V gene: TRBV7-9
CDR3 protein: ASSLSMPQQPQH

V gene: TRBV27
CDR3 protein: ARYQQSNGYT

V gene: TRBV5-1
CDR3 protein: ASSWRLAGGPAEQF

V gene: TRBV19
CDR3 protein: ASSIDYRVGGYT

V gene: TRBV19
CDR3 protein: ASSIAAGSGELF

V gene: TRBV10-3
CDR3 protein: AISERQAEGETQY

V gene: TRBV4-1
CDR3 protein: ASSQDRRVSEANVLT

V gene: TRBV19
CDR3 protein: ASSIRSGGLAELYEQY

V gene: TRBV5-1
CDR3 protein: ASSLQGVYSGNTIY

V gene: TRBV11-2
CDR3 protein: ASSLMFRGEWTQY

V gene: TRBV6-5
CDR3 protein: ASRPGTGTLLPQH

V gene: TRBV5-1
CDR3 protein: ASSGTGYQETQY

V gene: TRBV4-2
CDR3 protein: ASSPDRSRGTPNEQF

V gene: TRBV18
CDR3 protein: ASSPPGTVREKLF

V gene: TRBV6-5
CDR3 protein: ASSSGVQETQY

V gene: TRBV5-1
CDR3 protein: ASSLQVTSGLNEQF

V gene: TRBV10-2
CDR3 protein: ASRETPPGRPSGNTIY

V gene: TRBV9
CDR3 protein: ASSITSGPETQY

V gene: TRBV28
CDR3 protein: ASSFGGSREKLF

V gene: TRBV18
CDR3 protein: ASSPPTAPDTQY

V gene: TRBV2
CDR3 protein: ASIPPGSEKLF

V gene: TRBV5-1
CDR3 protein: ASSLLGASGANVLT

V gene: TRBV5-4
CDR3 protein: ASSQGLAGALYEQY

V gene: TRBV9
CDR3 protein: ASSGGLAGYNEQF

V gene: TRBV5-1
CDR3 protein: ASSLGFTNEKLF

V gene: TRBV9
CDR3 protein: ASSEAPGTSGGAGTQY